One and the same sample provided the 12 T cell receptor beta chains below, sequenced in a study of cytomegalovirus exposure and HLA in healthy donors. In the PCR, 60 Vbeta and 13 Jbeta primers were used. Using immunoSEQ multiplex PCR, the repertoire was profiled, and TCRdb retains in-frame clones only, with some absent. The sample holds 90,000 to 140,000 clones, roughly 15% seen once. The source material was PBMCs. These receptors originate from a female donor in good health and CMV-seronegative.

The rearrangement joins TRBV7-2 to TRBJ2-2; 8 nucleotides line up with TRBD2. V dropped 2 bases and J dropped 0; count of bases not matched to a gene: 2. The CDR3 covers 16 residues. The germline V gene encodes CDR1 SGHTA and CDR2 FQGNSA. CDR3 loop: CASSLNGRANTGELFF. The CDR3 DNA is TGTGCCAGCAGCTTAAACGGGAGGGCGAACACCGGGGAGCTGTTTTTT.

The V gene is TRBV28, the J gene TRBJ2-1; the match to TRBD2 covers 9 bases. Germline V CDR1 and CDR2: MDHEN, SYDVKM. The V gene end was trimmed by 3 bases and the J gene end by 6 bases; junction bases not matched to a gene: 9. CDR3 size: 16 residues. DNA for the CDR3: TGTGCCAGCAGTTTCCCCTTGCTAGCGGGGAGCAATGAGCAGTTCTTC. This encodes CASSFPLLAGSNEQFF.

The chain recombines TRBV5-1 with TRBJ2-3; TRBD1 matches at 9 bases. V shed 4 bases, J shed 0 bases, and the junction held 21 bases outside the gene matches. The CDR3 has 21 amino acids. Germline V gene data show CDR1 as SGHRS and CDR2 as YFSETQ. CDR3 in amino acids: CASSGAGWTGVERGSTDTQYF. The CDR3 region has the DNA TGCGCCAGCAGCGGTGCCGGTTGGACAGGGGTTGAGAGGGGGAGCACAGATACGCAGTATTTT.

J is TRBJ1-2 and V is TRBV4-3; perhaps TRBD1 as D (6 bases). V was clipped by 0 bases and J by 8 bases, with 19 bases between them. Germline CDR1 is LGHNA and CDR2 is YSLEER. The CDR3 is 16 amino acids. The CDR3: CASSQDKVTGFEGYTF. The CDR3 DNA reads TGCGCCAGCAGCCAAGATAAGGTTACAGGGTTTGAAGGCTACACCTTC.

This clone has only a few counts. The chain is built from TRBV7-3 and TRBJ2-1; TRBD2 matches at 10 bases. The CDR3 sequence is 15 residues long. Per the germline V gene, CDR1 is SGHTA and CDR2 is FQGTGA. Trimming took 5 bases from V and 5 from J; bases not matched to a gene: 6. The CDR3 loop is CASSPGGLANNEQFF. The CDR3 DNA sequence: TGTGCCAGCAGCCCTGGGGGACTAGCGAACAATGAGCAGTTCTTC.

The V call is TRBV7-8, the J call TRBJ2-2; a weak D match, TRBD2 (6 bases). Looked up from germline, CDR1 is SGHVS and CDR2 is FQNEAQ. V lost 3 bases and J lost 4, with 18 bases in between. This CDR3 comprises 17 residues. For the CDR3, the DNA is TGTGCCAGCAGCTTCTCTCTCACTGCGGAGGGCACCGGGGAGCTGTTTTTT. This gives the protein CASSFSLTAEGTGELFF.

In its sample, this clone was seen once. The junction and the germline gene differ at one end; a read error may be behind it. The chain uses TRBV5-1 and TRBJ1-1; D ambiguous. Germline CDR1 and CDR2: SGHRS and YFSETQ. The CDR3 sequence is 13 residues long. In nucleotides, the CDR3 is TGCGCCAGAAGCTTACACGCAGACACTGAAGCTTTCTTT. Protein sequence: CARSLHADTEAFF.

This clone has only a few counts. CDR3 sequence reads: CASSFGLADYNEQFF. DNA of the CDR3: TGCGCCAGCAGCTTCGGGCTAGCGGACTACAATGAGCAGTTCTTC. The genes are TRBV5-1 and TRBJ2-1, with 7 bases aligning to TRBD2. Trimming at V came to 2 bases and at J to 3 bases, leaving 5 bases not matched to a gene. This CDR3 is built from 15 residues. The germline CDR1 and CDR2 sequences are SGHRS and YFSETQ. Full variable domain (rest looked up from reference TRBV5-1 and TRBJ2-1): KAGVTQTPRYLIKTRGQQVTLSCSPISGHRSVSWYQQTPGQGLQFLFEYFSETQRNKGNFPGRFSGRQFSNSRSEMNVSTLELGDSALYLCASSFGLADYNEQFFGPGTRLTVL.

J is TRBJ1-4 and V is TRBV7-2, with 12 bases matching TRBD1. There are 16 residues in the CDR3. Germline CDR1 SGHTA, CDR2 FQGNSA. V lost 1 base and J lost 7; bases outside the gene matches: 4. CDR3 sequence (DNA): TGTGCCAGCAGCTTAGACCGGGACAGGGGGCTTGAAAAACTGTTTTTT. This translates into CASSLDRDRGLEKLFF.

The gene calls are TRBV27 and TRBJ2-7; 13 nucleotides line up with TRBD2. J gave up 6 bases and V 5 bases, and 4 bases lay outside the gene matches. CDR3 length equals 14 residues. Germline CDR1 is MNHEY and CDR2 is SMNVEV (reference sequence). The CDR3 here is CASSPGTSGTEQYF. The CDR3 DNA is TGTGCCAGCAGTCCCGGGACTAGCGGGACCGAGCAGTACTTC.

The chain has TRBV19 and TRBJ1-2, with unresolved D. Deletions cut 0 bases from V and 3 bases from J, with 8 bases between. CDR1 and CDR2 from the germline V gene are LNHDA and SQIVND (reference sequence). This CDR3 region has 14 residues. The CDR3 DNA is TGTGCCAGTAGTATAGATCTACGGGACTATGGCTACACCTTC. It specifies CASSIDLRDYGYTF.

This clone was counted between two and nine times. This chain links TRBV27 with TRBJ2-3; D gene uncertain. V gave up 6 bases and J gave up 2 bases, with 9 bases separating them. The germline CDR1 and CDR2 sequences are MNHEY and SMNVEV (reference sequence). The CDR3 runs to 13 residues. The CDR3 spells CASSRGSTDTQYF. Written as DNA, the CDR3 is TGTGCCAGCAGCAGAGGCTCCACAGATACGCAGTATTTT.